These 5 T cell receptor beta chains came from one sample sequenced in a study of cytomegalovirus exposure and HLA in healthy donors. The PCR used 60 Vbeta and 13 Jbeta primers. Generated by immunoSEQ multiplex PCR, the TCRdb table keeps only in-frame clones and is missing some. Of some 130,000 clones in the sample, 73% were seen once. The sequenced sample consisted of PBMCs. Source of these receptors: a woman between 40 and 55 years old in good health and CMV-seronegative.

This sequence joins TRBV7-9 and TRBJ2-2; weak D call: TRBD2 (7 bases). CDR3 size: 19 residues. V gave up 2 bases and J gave up 3 bases, with 22 bases separating them. Germline V lookup: CDR1 SEHNR, CDR2 FQNEAQ (reference sequence). In DNA form, the CDR3 reads TGTGCCAGCAGCTTATATGGTTACGTGCGGGGGCAGGACACCGGGGAGCTGTTTTTT. It specifies CASSLYGYVRGQDTGELFF.

The chain is built from TRBV29-1 and TRBJ1-2; tentatively, D is TRBD1 (6 bases). V was trimmed by 6 bases and J by 6 bases, leaving 20 bases between them. The CDR3 is 14 amino acids. CDR1 is SQVTM, CDR2 ANQGSEA, per germline. Here the CDR3 reads CSVSAHRTEDGYTF. CDR3 bases: TGCAGCGTCTCGGCGCACAGGACAGAGGATGGCTACACCTTC.

This clone was seen once. For the CDR3, the DNA is TGTGCCAGCAGCTTAACAGGCGGGACAGGGAGAACCGGGGAGCTGTTTTTT. Amino acids: CASSLTGGTGRTGELFF. The J gene is TRBJ2-2, the V gene TRBV7-3, with TRBD1 matching over 9 bases. This CDR3 has 17 residues. Germline lookup yields CDR1 SGHTA and CDR2 FQGTGA. V was pared by 0 bases and J by 5 bases, with 7 bases of the junction left unmatched.

This clone was seen a single time. The chain uses TRBV27 and TRBJ2-5; 8 bases align to TRBD1. Unmatched junction bases numbered 4, after V lost 3 bases and J lost 4 bases. CDR1 and CDR2 from the germline V gene are MNHEY and SMNVEV (reference sequence). There are 14 residues in the CDR3. CDR3 DNA sequence: TGTGCCAGCAGTTTCCACGACAGGGGAGAGACCCAGTACTTC. Its protein product is CASSFHDRGETQYF.

This sequence joins TRBV27 and TRBJ2-7; D may be TRBD1 (5 bases). V lost 5 bases and J lost 3, with 26 bases in between. CDR1 MNHEY and CDR2 SMNVEV come from the germline V gene (reference sequence). The CDR3 spans 18 residues. This CDR3 reads CASSLRSSLSKGHYEQYF. The CDR3 coding sequence is TGTGCCAGCAGTCTGAGGAGTTCGCTTTCAAAGGGGCACTACGAGCAGTACTTC.